Detailed here is one TCR beta chain. Its antigen is not known. Unstimulated regulatory T cells (CD4+CD25+CD127-), CD4+CD25- non-regulatory cells, CD4 and CD8 cells were FACS-sorted from thawed PBMCs. An overnight rest at 37°C with 150 to 250 IU/ml IL-2 preceded regulatory T cell sorting from thawed PBMCs. The data belong to a study of Tregs in tolerant kidney transplant recipients. General study results and limits: Biological reproducibility was not directly addressed in this study.

Measured with immunoSEQ multiplex PCR; TCRdb has only the in-frame clones, and not every one. Among 60,000 to 75,000 clones listed, 70% to 90% were seen once. The TCR comes from a human donor who received a combined kidney and bone marrow transplant. The material was Tregs from blood, obtained before the transplant.

CDR3 sequence reads: CASSHYGGGRGAYNEQFF. The DNA of the CDR3 is TGTGCCAGCAGCCATTATGGGGGCGGGAGGGGCGCCTACAATGAGCAGTTCTTC. The V gene is TRBV14, the J gene TRBJ2-1, with 9 bases identical to TRBD2. CDR3 length equals 18 residues. J gave up 2 bases and V 3 bases, and 11 bases lay outside the gene matches. Germline V CDR1 and CDR2: SGHDN, FVKESK.